Listed below are T cell receptor beta chains from one sample, sequenced in a study of blood T cell repertoires in COVID-19. Sequencing used immunoSEQ multiplex PCR; TCRdb keeps in-frame clones, though not all of them. The sample yields some 80,000 clones, 80% to 85% seen once. The sample consisted of peripheral blood. These TCRs come from a middle-aged man with acute or convalescent COVID-19. Both conserved end residues are part of each CDR3. D genes are given only for firm matches. Where a row states a size, it is once, few, many or the class of an expanded clone; other rows omit it.

.	TRBV4-1	TRBJ2-6	once	TGCGCCAGCAGCCAAGGTAGGGCAAGGGGCACTGGGGCCAACGTCCTGACTTTC	CASSQGRARGTGANVLTF
.	TRBV5-5	TRBJ1-2	.	TGTGCCAGCAGCACAGGAAGAGTGGGGGCATTATCGGGCTACACCTTC	CASSTGRVGALSGYTF
TRBD1	TRBV9	TRBJ1-4	.	TGTGCCAGCAGCCCAGGGACAGTTAATGAAAAACTGTTTTTT	CASSPGTVNEKLFF
TRBD1	TRBV4-3	TRBJ1-2	.	TGCGCCAGCAGCCAAGACGGGACAGGGAAGGATGGCTACACCTTC	CASSQDGTGKDGYTF
.	TRBV29-1	TRBJ1-2	.	TGCAGCGCCGACAGAACCTATGGCTACACCTTC	CSADRTYGYTF
.	TRBV4-3	TRBJ2-1	.	TGCGCCAGCAGCCAAGAGGGCGGTTCGGGGAATGAGCAGTTCTTC	CASSQEGGSGNEQFF
TRBD1	TRBV19	TRBJ2-7	.	TGTGCCAGTAGTTCGGGACAGGGCTACGAGCAGTACTTC	CASSSGQGYEQYF
.	TRBV12-5	TRBJ2-3	.	TGTGCTAGTGGTTTGGTATTGAGGGCAGGCACAGATACGCAGTATTTT	CASGLVLRAGTDTQYF
.	TRBV28	TRBJ1-2	.	TGTGCCAGCAGTCAACAGGGAAATGGCTACACCTTC	CASSQQGNGYTF
TRBD1	TRBV24-1	TRBJ2-5	.	TGTGCCACCAGGGACAGGGAAGAGACCCAGTACTTC	CATRDREETQYF
.	TRBV30	TRBJ1-1	.	TGTGCCTGGAGTAAGGGGCAGATCACTGAAGCTTTCTTT	CAWSKGQITEAFF
TRBD2	TRBV5-1	TRBJ2-1	.	TGCGCCAGCAGCTTGGTACTAGCGGGAAACAATGAGCAGTTCTTC	CASSLVLAGNNEQFF
TRBD2	TRBV5-1	TRBJ2-5	.	TGCGCCAGCAGCTTGTCGGCGGGAGTTTCGGAGACCCAGTACTTC	CASSLSAGVSETQYF
TRBD1	TRBV4-2	TRBJ1-2	.	TGTGCCAGCACTATCGGGACAGGGGGCGAAGGTGGTGGCTACACCTTC	CASTIGTGGEGGGYTF
.	TRBV19	TRBJ2-7	.	TGTGCCAGTAGTGCCTCCGGGACGGGGGTCTACGAGCAGTACTTC	CASSASGTGVYEQYF
TRBD1	TRBV19	TRBJ1-1	.	TGTGCCAGTAGTAGGTTGGGACAGGGAATTACGGAGACTGAAGCTTTCTTT	CASSRLGQGITETEAFF